This T cell receptor beta chain was recorded in a study of T-cell memory formation after mild COVID-19. Study-wide context: TCR clusters largely stayed donor specific. The study, taken as a whole, reports: A subset of responding clones appeared in pre-infection memory, suggesting cross-reactive memory joined. The study found contracting CD4+ clones mainly in CM and EM and contracting CD8+ clones in EMRA.

Comments on this clonotype: Its antigen is currently unknown.

TCRdb used MiXCR to reprocess the 5' RACE reads, holding one entry per CDR3 protein. The data hold about 130,000 distinct CDR3 sequences, with 15% to 20% observed a single time. Specimen: PBMCs or a T cell subset sorted from them (not recorded which). The source of this sequence is an adult woman who had mild COVID-19 (a few samples of this study predate the infection). Cell type and time point are not known.

CDR3 DNA sequence: TGTGCCAGCAGGGCGATCCGGACTAGCGGGAGTGATGAGCAGTTCTTC. It yields the protein CASRAIRTSGSDEQFF. The chain combines TRBV6-5 with TRBJ2-1; the match to TRBD2 covers 13 bases. The ends lost 6 bases at V and 8 bases at J; junction bases unmatched: 10. Germline V gives CDR1 MNHEY, CDR2 SVGAGI. This CDR3 is 16 amino acids long.